These 24 T cell receptor beta chains originate from one sample sequenced in a study of CD8 T cells in ankylosing spondylitis (TCRdb year 2017). Which antigens these TCRs recognize remains unknown. Libraries were constructed by 5' RACE. Sequencer: Illumina HiSeq 2500. TCRdb cleaned the public reads at Q25 with fastp, built clones with MiXCR and kept in-frame beta chains. All rows with the same CDR3 protein become a single entry with the most common DNA and genes. The sample table shows around 430,000 distinct CDR3 sequences, and roughly 18% are seen once. The top ten clones comprise approximately 0.93% of the sample. Study-level results and caveats: A TCR beta motif of about 8 highly homologous amino acid variants appeared characteristic of blood from ankylosing spondylitis patients.

Sequencing was carried out using blood, either unsorted or a sorted T cell fraction (not recorded which). The receptors were gathered from a male donor with ankylosing spondylitis.

V is TRBV20-1 and J is TRBJ1-4; D gene ambiguous. Trimming stripped 8 bases from V and 7 bases from J, with 8 bases between. Per the germline V gene, CDR1 is DFQATT and CDR2 is SNEGSKA (reference sequence). The CDR3 covers 10 residues. CDR3 loop: CSPPGEKLFF. CDR3 bases: TGCAGTCCCCCGGGTGAAAAACTGTTTTTT.

V usage is TRBV5-1 and J usage is TRBJ2-1; D ambiguous. This CDR3 comprises 16 residues. Germline V gene data show CDR1 as SGHRS and CDR2 as YFSETQ. Trimming removed 2 bases from V and 9 bases from J, with 21 bases in between. CDR3 DNA sequence: TGCGCCAGCAGCTTCGACGGACGACGAGTAGTGGGTGAGCAGTTCTTC. Translation gives CASSFDGRRVVGEQFF.

This rearrangement joins TRBV3-1 to TRBJ2-1, with 7 bases identical to TRBD2. CDR3 length: 14 residues. Unmatched junction bases numbered 6, after V lost 5 bases and J lost 5 bases. Per germline, CDR1 LGHDT and CDR2 YNNKEL (reference sequence). CDR3 protein: CASSARAGNNEQFF. The CDR3 DNA reads as TGTGCCAGCAGCGCACGAGCGGGGAACAATGAGCAGTTCTTC.

The V call is TRBV12-3 or TRBV12-4, the J call TRBJ1-1, with D perhaps matching TRBD1 (6 bases). This CDR3 region has 16 residues. The germline V and J ends were trimmed by 5 bases and 0 bases, with 16 bases remaining between them. CDR3 in amino acids: CASSPPRGKLNTEAFF. In DNA form, the CDR3 reads TGTGCCAGCAGTCCGCCCAGGGGCAAGCTGAACACTGAAGCTTTCTTT.

The rearrangement uses TRBV27 and TRBJ2-3; 7 positions match TRBD2. The V segment lost 4 bases and the J segment 0 bases; nucleotides outside the gene matches: 1. The CDR3 loop spans 14 amino acids. Germline CDR1 reads MNHEY; CDR2 reads SMNVEV (reference sequence). In DNA form, the CDR3 reads TGTGCCAGCAGTTGGACTAGGAGCACAGATACGCAGTATTTT. Translating gives CASSWTRSTDTQYF.

This clonotype was recorded only once. The V call is TRBV12-3 or TRBV12-4, the J call TRBJ1-1, with D possibly TRBD1 on 6 matching bases. V was trimmed by 6 bases and J by 1 base, leaving 12 bases between them. This CDR3 has 14 residues. The CDR3 nucleotides read TGTGCCAGCAGGGGGGGGGCCTCGAACACTGAAGCTTTCTTT. It specifies CASRGGASNTEAFF.

The chain couples TRBV12-3 or TRBV12-4 to TRBJ2-1, with 8 bases aligning to TRBD1. The CDR3 contains 14 residues. Trimming at V came to 5 bases and at J to 9 bases, leaving 9 bases not matched to a gene. CDR3 sequence (DNA): TGTGCCAGCAGTCACGACAGGGGCGGTGCTGAGCAGTTCTTC. Amino acids: CASSHDRGGAEQFF.

This clonotype was counted a few times. The chain recombines TRBV24-1 with TRBJ2-1; D may be TRBD1 (6 bases). In germline, CDR1 is KGHDR, CDR2 SFDVKD. This CDR3 has 18 residues. Trimming stripped 2 bases from V and 7 bases from J, with 23 bases between. The CDR3 protein is CATSDSKTQGTARNEQFF. The CDR3 DNA reads as TGTGCCACCAGTGATTCGAAAACGCAGGGGACCGCTAGGAATGAGCAGTTCTTC.

Only a few counts were recorded for this clonotype. V and J are TRBV20-1 and TRBJ2-3, with D maybe TRBD2 (6 bases). Trimming cost V 5 bases and J 0 bases, with 15 bases left between them. CDR1 and CDR2 from the germline V gene are DFQATT and SNEGSKA (reference sequence). The length of the CDR3 is 15 residues. CDR3 in DNA: TGCAGTGCTCTCAGGACTACAACTAGCACAGATACGCAGTATTTT. Translating gives CSALRTTTSTDTQYF.

The sample holds a few counts of this clonotype. The chain has TRBV12-3 or TRBV12-4 and TRBJ1-2; the D is unclear. V was clipped by 6 bases and J by 0 bases, with 11 bases between them. This CDR3 contains 14 residues. CDR3: CASREGISNYGYTF. The CDR3 DNA reads TGTGCCAGCAGAGAGGGTATATCTAACTATGGCTACACCTTC.

This clonotype showed up just a few times. The chain joins TRBV10-3 to TRBJ1-1, with a weak D call TRBD1 (5 bases). The V end lost 0 bases, the J end lost 5 bases, and 13 bases lay between the germline ends. Germline V lookup: CDR1 ENHRY, CDR2 SYGVKD. CDR3 length: 15 residues. The chain's CDR3 is CAISESGGGWTEAFF. The CDR3 DNA reads as TGTGCCATCAGTGAGTCGGGCGGGGGATGGACTGAAGCTTTCTTT.

This clonotype has more than one count but fewer than ten. The chain carries TRBV12-3 or TRBV12-4 and TRBJ1-2, with 9 bases aligning to TRBD1. V dropped 2 bases and J dropped 8; count of bases not matched to a gene: 6. The CDR3 runs 14 residues. In nucleotides, the CDR3 is TGTGCCAGCAGTTTAAGTGGGACAGGGACCGGCTACACCTTC. It is translated as CASSLSGTGTGYTF.

The chain combines TRBV19 with TRBJ2-7, with 8 bases fitting TRBD1. Looked up from germline, CDR1 is LNHDA and CDR2 is SQIVND (reference sequence). The length of the CDR3 is 14 residues. V lost 4 bases to trimming and J lost 2 bases; unmatched junction nucleotides: 4. The CDR3 DNA follows: TGTGCCAGTAGTACCGGACAGGGAACCTACGAGCAGTACTTC. Translation: CASSTGQGTYEQYF.

This clonotype occurred a few times. The rearrangement uses TRBV4-1 and TRBJ1-1; D is unclear. Germline V CDR1 and CDR2: MGHRA, YSYEKL. The CDR3 runs 18 residues. Trimming cost V 1 base and J 1 base, with 19 bases left between them. The CDR3 spells CASSQGRGIGQTNTEAFF. In DNA, the CDR3 is TGCGCCAGCAGCCAAGGGCGTGGTATCGGGCAGACGAACACTGAAGCTTTCTTT.

The chain uses TRBV7-2 and TRBJ2-5; no definite D call. Deletions cut 5 bases from V and 3 bases from J, with 10 bases between. The CDR3 spans 13 residues. Germline V gives CDR1 SGHTA, CDR2 FQGNSA. Written as DNA, the CDR3 is TGTGCCAGCAGCAAAAGACCCGAAGAGACCCAGTACTTC. Its translation is CASSKRPEETQYF.

The rearrangement uses TRBV29-1 and TRBJ2-7; weak D call: TRBD2 (5 bases). The CDR3 totals 13 residues. CDR1 and CDR2 from the germline V gene are SQVTM and ANQGSEA. The germline V and J ends were trimmed by 4 bases and 3 bases, with 13 bases remaining between them. CDR3 sequence (DNA): TGCAGCGTTGGGGAATTAGCGCTCTACGAGCAGTACTTC. Protein sequence: CSVGELALYEQYF.

The chain has TRBV28 and TRBJ2-7; TRBD1 is a possible D gene (6 bases). Per germline, CDR1 MDHEN and CDR2 SYDVKM. The CDR3 runs 17 residues. V was clipped by 6 bases and J by 0 bases, with 21 bases between them. CDR3 in amino acids: CASRQHPKEGVSYEQYF. CDR3 in DNA: TGTGCCAGCAGACAACACCCAAAAGAGGGGGTCTCCTACGAGCAGTACTTC.

This chain uses TRBV20-1 with TRBJ2-3, with 12 positions matching TRBD2. The germline gives CDR1 DFQATT, CDR2 SNEGSKA (reference sequence). CDR3 length equals 13 residues. V shed 8 bases and J 8 bases; nucleotides not matched to a gene: 8. CDR3 sequence reads: CSPRTSGTPTQYF. CDR3 nucleotide sequence: TGCAGTCCGCGGACTAGCGGGACCCCTACGCAGTATTTT.

J is TRBJ2-7 and V is TRBV12-3 or TRBV12-4, with TRBD1 as a possible D gene (6 bases). Trimming left V 6 bases short and J 2 bases short, with 14 bases between. The CDR3 totals 14 residues. CDR3 region: CASSKGRGPYEQYF. The CDR3 nucleotides are TGTGCCAGCAGCAAGGGCAGGGGCCCCTACGAGCAGTACTTC.

Only a few counts were recorded for this clonotype. The chain links TRBV7-6 to TRBJ2-3; D may be TRBD2 (5 bases). Trimming left V 4 bases short and J 3 bases short, with 20 bases between. CDR3 length: 17 amino acids. Germline CDR1 is SGHVS and CDR2 is FNYEAQ. The CDR3 bases are TGTGCCAGCAGCTCCCAAGCTAGCTTCGTTTTTACAGATACGCAGTATTTT. Its translation is CASSSQASFVFTDTQYF.

V is TRBV28 and J is TRBJ1-5; possibly TRBD1 for D (6 bases). Germline CDR1 MDHEN, CDR2 SYDVKM. The CDR3 totals 16 residues. The germline V and J ends were trimmed by 7 bases and 2 bases, with 18 bases remaining between them. CDR3 coding DNA: TGTGCCAGCAAAAGCCGGGACATTCGAGGCAATCAGCCCCAGCATTTT. Its protein is CASKSRDIRGNQPQHF.

The sample holds many counts of this clonotype. The chain recombines TRBV15 with TRBJ1-4, with 8 bases matching TRBD1. The CDR3 runs 17 residues. V trimming: 0 bases; J trimming: 7 bases; junction bases outside the gene matches: 10. Germline values: CDR1 LNHNV, CDR2 YYDKDF (reference sequence). The CDR3 nucleotides read TGTGCCACCAGCAGAGATGTTCAATTGGGGACAGGTGAAAAACTGTTTTTT. Its translation: CATSRDVQLGTGEKLFF.

A few counts support this clonotype. The V and J genes are TRBV20-1 and TRBJ1-2; D is undetermined. The germline V gene has CDR1 DFQATT and CDR2 SNEGSKA (reference sequence). CDR3 size: 13 residues. The CDR3 region is CSPEPLRGYGYTF. CDR3 sequence (DNA): TGCAGCCCAGAGCCGCTCCGGGGCTATGGCTACACCTTC.

The V gene is TRBV20-1, the J gene TRBJ2-7, with 9 bases fitting TRBD2. J lost 5 bases, V lost 1 base, and 6 bases had no gene match. CDR1 is DFQATT, CDR2 SNEGSKA, per germline (reference sequence). There are 14 residues in the CDR3. The CDR3 DNA is TGCAGTGCTAGAGGGACTAGCGAAACCCACGAGCAGTACTTC. It translates to CSARGTSETHEQYF.